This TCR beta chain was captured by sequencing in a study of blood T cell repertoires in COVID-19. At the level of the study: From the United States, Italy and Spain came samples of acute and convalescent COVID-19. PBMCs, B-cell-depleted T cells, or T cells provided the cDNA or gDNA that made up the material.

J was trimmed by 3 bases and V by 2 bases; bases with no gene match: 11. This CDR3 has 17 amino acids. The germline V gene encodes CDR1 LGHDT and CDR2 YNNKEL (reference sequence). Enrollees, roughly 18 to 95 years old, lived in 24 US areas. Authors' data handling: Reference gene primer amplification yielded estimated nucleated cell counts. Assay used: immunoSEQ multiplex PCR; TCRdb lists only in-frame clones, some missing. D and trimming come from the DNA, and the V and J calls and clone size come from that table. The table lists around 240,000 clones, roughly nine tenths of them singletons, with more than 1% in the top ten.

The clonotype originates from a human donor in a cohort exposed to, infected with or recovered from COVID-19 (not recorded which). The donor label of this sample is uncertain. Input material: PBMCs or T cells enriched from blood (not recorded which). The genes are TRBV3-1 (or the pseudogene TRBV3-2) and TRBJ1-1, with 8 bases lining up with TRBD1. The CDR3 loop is CASSQTKRTGMDTEAFF. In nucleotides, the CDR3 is TGTGCCAGCAGCCAAACAAAACGGACAGGGATGGACACTGAAGCTTTCTTT.